This T cell receptor beta chain originates from a study of shared clonotypes between healthy human individuals. In the authors' methods: ImmunoSEQ only sent back junction sequences with no quality scores, so filtering was done differently. Libraries were prepared by immunoSEQ multiplex PCR; TCRdb keeps only in-frame clonotypes and omits some of them. V and J calls plus clone size are reproduced from that table; the DNA served to infer D and trimming. The sample lists about 470,000 clones; more than 75% were seen once. Trimming at V came to 2 bases and at J to 7 bases, leaving 1 base not matched to a gene. The germline CDR1 and CDR2 sequences are ENHRY and SYGVKD. CDR3 length equals 13 residues. Within Nashville, Tennessee resided all donors, each a Caucasian adult. For genomic DNA, unsorted samples relied on around 93 million PBMCs.

This clonotype originated in a woman between 40 and 55 years old in good health. Some clones in this sample may be carry-over from other donors' samples. Specimen: PBMCs. The J gene is TRBJ2-4, the V gene TRBV10-3; TRBD1 aligns across 8 bases. CDR3 sequence (DNA): TGTGCCATCAGTGAGGGGACAGGTAACATTCAGTACTTC. Amino acids: CAISEGTGNIQYF.